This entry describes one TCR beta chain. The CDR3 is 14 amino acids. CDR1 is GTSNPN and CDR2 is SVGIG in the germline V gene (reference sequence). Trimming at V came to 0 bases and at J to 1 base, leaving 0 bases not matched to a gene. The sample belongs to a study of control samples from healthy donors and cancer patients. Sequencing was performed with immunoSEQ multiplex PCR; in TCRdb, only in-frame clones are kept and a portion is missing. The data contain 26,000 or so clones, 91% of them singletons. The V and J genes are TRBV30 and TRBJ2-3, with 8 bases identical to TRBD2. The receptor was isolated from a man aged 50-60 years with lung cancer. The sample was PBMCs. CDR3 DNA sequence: TGTGCCTGGAGTGTGCGGGGGGGCACAGATACGCAGTATTTT. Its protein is CAWSVRGGTDTQYF.